This T cell receptor (beta chain) stems from a study of blood T cells in healthy people across ages. The CDR3 is made up of 16 amino acids. CDR1 and CDR2 (germline): LGHDT, YNNKEL (reference sequence). V gave up 1 base and J gave up 2 bases, with 13 bases separating them. This clonotype was seen more than once but under ten times. For the second PCR, which ran for about 7 to 12 cycles, a sample-barcoded 5' primer and a J-beta primer mix were used. TCRdb re-analysed the 5' RACE reads in MiXCR, keeping a single row per CDR3 protein. The repertoire includes 760,000 or so distinct CDR3 sequences, roughly 25% of them detected once, and under 10% sits in the top ten. This same sample was also taken into another study, of T cells of mothers and their children.

The clonotype was recovered from a boy younger than 18 in good health. Sequencing input: blood. The chain recombines TRBV3-1 with TRBJ2-3; the D gene is possibly TRBD2 (6 bases). CDR3 sequence (DNA): TGTGCCAGCAGCCAAGTCGGGGGACCACCCACAGATACGCAGTATTTT. Amino acid sequence: CASSQVGGPPTDTQYF.